This T cell receptor (beta chain) was identified during a study of blood T cell repertoires in COVID-19. Study-wide context: Sites across the United States, Italy and Spain contributed samples from acute and convalescent COVID-19. The analysed material was cDNA or gDNA that came from T cells, B-cell-depleted T cells, or PBMCs.

Only in-frame clones appear in the TCRdb table, and some are missing; sequencing was by immunoSEQ multiplex PCR. Of 300,000 to 450,000 clones listed, about 89% are singletons. This clone was counted once. Patients from Seattle were sampled longitudinally, starting during active infection. Between the trimmed V and J ends, which lost 1 base and 2 bases, there was a span of 11 bases. CDR1 is SGHAT and CDR2 is FQDESV in the germline V gene (reference sequence). This CDR3 region has 15 residues. The chain links TRBV11-1 to TRBJ1-1; D ambiguous. This sequence originates from a woman in her fifties or sixties with COVID-19, enrolled during active disease. Input material: peripheral blood. The CDR3 region is CASSLGARGNTEAFF. The DNA of the CDR3 is TGTGCCAGCAGCTTAGGCGCACGGGGAAACACTGAAGCTTTCTTT.